This TCR beta chain was recovered during a study of blood T cell repertoires in COVID-19. Study-level information: In each case, the material was cDNA or gDNA derived from T cells, B-cell-depleted T cells, or PBMCs.

The CDR3 covers 13 residues. Per the germline V gene, CDR1 is WSHSY and CDR2 is SAAADI. V lost 2 bases to trimming and J lost 5 bases, with 10 bases between them. Generated by immunoSEQ multiplex PCR, the TCRdb table keeps only in-frame clones and is missing some. The table shows approximately 210,000 clones, with around nine tenths occurring only once. Sequences were obtained from PBMCs or T cells enriched from blood (not recorded which). The clonotype was recovered from a man in his thirties or forties in a cohort exposed to, infected with or recovered from COVID-19 (not recorded which). The V and J genes are TRBV10-2 and TRBJ2-7; possibly TRBD1 for D (6 bases). The CDR3 bases are TGCGCCAGCAGTGAGAATACAGGGAACGAGCAGTACTTC. Translated: CASSENTGNEQYF.